What follows are 26 T cell receptor beta chains derived from one specimen sequenced in a study of tissue T cells after allogeneic stem cell transplantation. Described time point: mouse harvest day 14 after allogeneic transplant. The graft held 10^6 splenic CD5+ T cells and 10^7 T-cell-depleted bone marrow cells. TCRdb's copy holds only in-frame clones and misses some; the assay was immunoSEQ multiplex PCR. The data contain 3,500 to 4,500 clones, approximately 50% of them singletons. The sequenced sample was lymph node tissue. Source of these receptors: a female BALB/c mouse given C57BL/6 T cells with graft-versus-host disease after an allogeneic hematopoietic cell transplant.

A remark on this clone: These gene names are mouse names. The read comes to an end 1 residue before the CDR3 does, leaving the germline J gene to fill in the end. The J gene is TRBJ2-5, the V gene TRBV3; 7 positions agree with TRBD1. The CDR3 is 14 residues long. Germline V gene lookup returns CDR1 SNHLY and CDR2 FYNGKV (reference sequence). The V gene end was trimmed by 1 base and the J gene end by 3 bases; junction bases not matched to a gene: 1. The covered CDR3 bases are TGTGCCAGCAGCTTAGTCAGGGGGCAAGACACCCAGTAC. Amino acid sequence: CASSLVRGQDTQY. The entire CDR3 sequence reads CASSLVRGQDTQYF.

This clone was seen only a few times. These gene names are mouse names. The observed sequence ends 1 residue before the CDR3 terminus, with the missing tail filled in from the germline J gene. The J gene is TRBJ2-7, the V gene TRBV19; 8 bases align to TRBD2. Germline CDR1 FNHDT, CDR2 SITEND (reference sequence). Trimming cost V 5 bases and J 0 bases; bases outside gene matches: 7. The CDR3 contains 15 residues. The CDR3 here is CASRGYWGNSYEQYF. The sequenced part of the CDR3 DNA is TGTGCCAGCAGGGGGTACTGGGGGAACTCCTATGAACAGTAC.

This clone is medium-sized in the sample. Genes here carry mouse names. The CDR3 is cut off 1 residue early in the read; its end comes from the germline J gene. The chain has TRBV16 and TRBJ2-1; 10 positions match TRBD2. CDR1 and CDR2 from the germline V gene are SGHSA and FRNQAP. This CDR3 contains 15 residues. The ends lost 1 base at V and 6 bases at J; junction bases unmatched: 3. The CDR3 DNA, read in part, is TGTGCAAGCAGCTTAGCTGGGGGGGCGCGTGCTGAGCAGTTC. As protein: CASSLAGGARAEQF. The CDR3 as a whole reads CASSLAGGARAEQFF.

Concerning this clone itself: Genes and germline come from the mouse. The observed sequence ends 1 residue before the CDR3 terminus, with the missing tail filled in from the germline J gene. The V gene is TRBV19, the J gene TRBJ2-5; D tentatively reads TRBD1 or TRBD2 (5 bases each). With 4 bases removed from V and 2 bases from J, the gap between germline ends came to 17 bases. Germline V gene sequence: CDR1 FNHDT, CDR2 SITEND (reference sequence). The CDR3 spans 16 residues. The CDR3 protein is CASSPWDGVSQDTQYF. The part of the CDR3 DNA that was read is TGTGCCAGCAGTCCCTGGGACGGGGTGAGCCAAGACACCCAGTAC.

Comments on this clone: Gene names and germline match the mouse. The read stops 1 residue short of the end of the CDR3; the missing end is completed from the germline J gene. The chain carries TRBV3 and TRBJ1-1, with 7 positions matching TRBD1. Germline CDR1 SNHLY, CDR2 FYNGKV (reference sequence). This CDR3 spans 14 amino acids. V trimming: 5 bases; J trimming: 0 bases; junction bases outside the gene matches: 3. The DNA read from the CDR3 is TGTGCCAGCAGCCCTCAGGGGGCAAACACAGAAGTCTTC. Translated, it gives CASSPQGANTEVF. The whole CDR3 is CASSPQGANTEVFF.

This clone appeared a single time. The genes and germline here are from mouse. The read finishes 1 residue shy of the CDR3 end, and the germline J gene is used to complete it. The chain links TRBV26 to TRBJ2-5; the D gene is possibly TRBD2 (6 bases). This CDR3 spans 13 amino acids. Trimming pared 4 bases from V and 3 bases from J, leaving 8 bases between. CDR1 is KGHPV and CDR2 is FQNQEV in the germline V gene (reference sequence). CDR3 amino acids: CASSQGLQDTQYF. The sequenced CDR3 bases are TGTGCCAGCAGTCAGGGACTTCAAGACACCCAGTAC.

This clone was found a few times. Gene and germline names: mouse. The observed sequence ends 1 residue before the CDR3 terminus, with the missing tail filled in from the germline J gene. The chain employs TRBV26 and TRBJ1-6; unclear D gene. TRBJ1-6 is identified as an open reading frame with a role that is uncertain. Germline-derived CDR1 and CDR2 are KGHPV and FQNQEV (reference sequence). V lost 2 bases to trimming and J lost 5 bases, with 7 bases between them. The CDR3 has 14 residues. CDR3 loop: CASSLITHNSPLYF. The DNA read from the CDR3 is TGTGCCAGCAGTCTGATTACACATAATTCGCCCCTCTAC.

On this clone: Gene names and germline refer to mouse. Read sequence stops 1 residue before the CDR3 end, and the germline J gene provides the missing end. This chain uses TRBV20 with TRBJ2-7; the match to TRBD2 covers 10 bases. Trimming cost V 5 bases and J 0 bases; bases outside gene matches: 4. Germline assignment: CDR1 GFQATS and CDR2 STVNSAI. The CDR3 spans 14 residues. The CDR3 is CGAPGLGHSYEQYF. Partial CDR3 DNA: TGTGGTGCTCCGGGACTGGGGCACTCCTATGAACAGTAC. Full variable domain (remainder filled in from reference TRBV20 and TRBJ2-7): GALVYQYPRRTICKSGTSMRMECQAVGFQATSVAWYRQSPQKTFELIALSTVNSAIKYEQNFTQEKFPISHPNLSFSSMTVLNAYLEDRGLYLCGAPGLGHSYEQYFGPGTRLTVL.

On this clone itself: These gene names are mouse names. The DNA ends 1 residue before the CDR3 does, and the rest of the CDR3 is filled in from the germline J gene. The chain uses TRBV5 and TRBJ2-3; TRBD2 matches at 10 bases. This CDR3 region has 15 residues. J gave up 8 bases and V 4 bases, and 9 bases lay outside the gene matches. Germline loops: CDR1 LGHNA, CDR2 YNLKQL (reference sequence). The CDR3 DNA, read in part, is TGTGCCAGCAGCCGACTGGGGGGCGAGAAGGGAACGCTGTAT. It encodes CASSRLGGEKGTLY. The whole CDR3 sequence reads CASSRLGGEKGTLYF.

As regards this clone: Gene names follow the mouse nomenclature. The read gets to within 1 residue of the CDR3 end, and the germline J gene fills in the rest. This chain joins TRBV19 and TRBJ2-1, with a tentative D call TRBD2 (6 bases). Germline CDR1 reads FNHDT; CDR2 reads SITEND (reference sequence). The CDR3 is 15 amino acids. Trimming stripped 0 bases from V and 1 base from J, with 8 bases between. The CDR3 reads CASSIAWGNYAEQFF. The part of the CDR3 DNA that was read is TGTGCCAGCAGTATAGCCTGGGGAAACTATGCTGAGCAGTTC.

This clone was seen a handful of times. Gene names and germline refer to mouse. The sequenced fragment ends 1 residue before the CDR3 boundary, so the rest is inferred from the germline J gene. The chain links TRBV13-1 to TRBJ2-3; D is undetermined. V was pared by 2 bases and J by 1 base, with 2 bases between. CDR1 NSHNY and CDR2 SYGAGN come from the germline V gene. The CDR3 has 12 amino acids. The sequenced CDR3 bases are TGTGCCAGCAGTGAGGGTGCAGAAACGCTGTAT. Translating gives CASSEGAETLY. The entire CDR3 sequence reads CASSEGAETLYF.

Regarding this clone: These gene names are mouse names. The CDR3 goes on 1 residue after the read ends, and that part is filled in from the germline J gene. This chain connects TRBV29 to TRBJ1-2, with D hard to call. In germline, CDR1 is MSHET, CDR2 SYDVDS. The CDR3 totals 14 residues. Trimming left V 0 bases short and J 0 bases short, with 5 bases between. The CDR3 protein is CASSLSTPNSDYTF. CDR3 bases read: TGTGCTAGCAGTTTATCAACACCAAACTCCGACTACACC.

Regarding this clone: Gene names and germline match the mouse. The CDR3 end falls 1 residue outside the read, so it is completed with the germline J gene. The chain combines TRBV13-3 with TRBJ1-1, with 7 bases matching TRBD1. This CDR3 has 12 residues. Per germline, CDR1 NNHDY and CDR2 SYVADS. After removal of 2 bases from V and 6 bases from J, the junction contained 1 base not matched to a gene. The CDR3 loop is CASSERGPEVFF. Partial CDR3 DNA: TGTGCCAGCAGTGAGAGGGGGCCAGAAGTCTTC.

This clone is categorized as medium-sized (0.01 to 0.1%). Genes and germline come from the mouse. With the read ending 1 residue before the CDR3 end, the germline J gene is used to fill in that end. The rearrangement joins TRBV3 to TRBJ1-4, with D unresolved. This CDR3 region has 13 residues. V was cut by 5 bases and J by 0 bases, with 4 bases left in between. Looked up from germline, CDR1 is SNHLY and CDR2 is FYNGKV (reference sequence). CDR3 protein: CASSQISNERLFF. The DNA read from the CDR3 is TGTGCCAGCAGCCAAATTTCCAACGAAAGATTATTT.

On this clone itself: Gene names and germline refer to mouse. Sequencing ends 1 residue short of the CDR3 end; the germline J gene provides the rest. V is TRBV1 and J is TRBJ1-1; 7 positions match TRBD1. V shed 1 base, J shed 5 bases, and the junction held 1 base outside the gene matches. Germline CDR1 reads NSQYPW; CDR2 reads LRSPGD (reference sequence). The CDR3 has 13 residues. The CDR3 loop is CTCSAGQGTEVFF. CDR3 bases read: TGCACCTGCAGTGCAGGACAGGGAACAGAAGTCTTC. Combining the CDR3 with reference TRBV1 and TRBJ1-1 gives the whole variable domain VTLLEQNPRWRLVPRGQAVNLRCILKNSQYPWMSWYQQDLQKQLQWLFTLRSPGDKEVKSLPGADYLATRVTDTELRLQVANMSQGRTLYCTCSAGQGTEVFFGKGTRLTVV.

As for this clone: The germline and genes are mouse ones. Read sequence stops 1 residue before the CDR3 end, and the germline J gene provides the missing end. The chain employs TRBV13-2 and TRBJ2-7; TRBD2 is a possible D gene (6 bases). Germline V gives CDR1 NNHNN, CDR2 SYGAGS (reference sequence). Trimming took off 5 bases at V and 0 bases at J, with 12 bases between the two ends. This CDR3 is 14 amino acids long. The CDR3 DNA, read in part, is TGTGCCAGCGGCTCCGGGACTTTCTCCTATGAACAGTAC. Protein: CASGSGTFSYEQY. The CDR3 in its entirety is CASGSGTFSYEQYF.

Regarding this clone: Genes here carry mouse names. The read finishes 1 residue shy of the CDR3 end, and the germline J gene is used to complete it. The chain joins TRBV4 to TRBJ2-3; D call uncertain. Trimming shortened V by 3 bases and J by 1 base, and 11 bases separated the two germline ends. CDR3 length: 15 amino acids. CDR1 LGHDT and CDR2 YNNKQL come from the germline V gene (reference sequence). CDR3 DNA, as far as it was read: TGTGCCAGCAGCTATAGAAGGAGGGGTGCAGAAACGCTGTAT. It yields the protein CASSYRRRGAETLY. The entire CDR3 is CASSYRRRGAETLYF.

Note on this clone: Genes and germline come from the mouse. The CDR3 end falls 1 residue outside the read, so it is completed with the germline J gene. The J gene is TRBJ2-1, the V gene TRBV24; 12 positions agree with TRBD2. The CDR3 sequence is 15 residues long. In germline, CDR1 is KGHTA, CDR2 FRNEEI. Trimming removed 4 bases from V and 5 bases from J; junction bases left unmatched: 3. The sequenced CDR3 bases are TGTGCCAGCAGTCGGACTGGGGGGGGCCATGCTGAGCAGTTC. Its translation: CASSRTGGGHAEQF. The entire CDR3 sequence reads CASSRTGGGHAEQFF.

As regards this clone: The germline and genes are mouse ones. The read halts 1 residue ahead of the CDR3 end, with the missing end drawn from the germline J gene. The chain links TRBV26 to TRBJ1-1, with 9 bases that match TRBD1. Germline loops: CDR1 KGHPV, CDR2 FQNQEV (reference sequence). With 6 bases clipped from V and 1 base from J, the junction kept 3 bases outside the gene matches. The CDR3 spans 14 residues. CDR3 region: CASRGQGGNTEVFF. The DNA read from the CDR3 is TGTGCCAGCAGGGGACAGGGAGGGAACACAGAAGTCTTC.

Regarding this clone: Gene and germline names: mouse. Read data end 1 residue before the CDR3 end; the end is taken from the germline J gene. The chain employs TRBV23 and TRBJ1-5. The CDR3 consists of 12 residues. CDR1 KGHTA and CDR2 FQNQQP come from the germline V gene. This chain's CDR3 is CSSSWTNQAPLF. Partial CDR3 DNA: TGCTCCAGCAGTTGGACGAACCAGGCTCCGCTT.

As to this clone: Gene names are mouse gene names. The read comes to an end 1 residue before the CDR3 does, leaving the germline J gene to fill in the end. V usage is TRBV19 and J usage is TRBJ1-3, with unresolved D. The V end lost 2 bases, the J end lost 0 bases, and 6 bases lay between the germline ends. The CDR3 is 14 amino acids. In germline, CDR1 is FNHDT, CDR2 SITEND (reference sequence). Partial CDR3 DNA: TGTGCCAGCAGTATGAGAGATTCTGGAAATACGCTCTAT. Translation: CASSMRDSGNTLY. The CDR3 in full is CASSMRDSGNTLYF.

This clone has just a few counts. These gene names are mouse names. Coverage ceases 1 residue before the CDR3 finishes, and the germline J gene fills in the end. V is TRBV13-2 and J is TRBJ1-6; D might be TRBD1 (6 bases). TRBJ1-6 is sorted into the ORF group, with uncertain function. The V end lost 3 bases, the J end lost 4 bases, and 8 bases lay between the germline ends. The length of the CDR3 is 14 residues. The V gene's germline CDR1 is NNHNN and CDR2 SYGAGS (reference sequence). The CDR3 protein is CASGGGHYNSPLYF. The sequenced part of the CDR3 DNA is TGTGCCAGCGGTGGGGGACATTATAATTCGCCCCTCTAC.

Details on this clone: The germline and genes are mouse ones. The CDR3 end is not reached by the read, which stops 1 residue before it; the germline J gene fills it in. V is TRBV24 and J is TRBJ1-4; no definite D call. In germline, CDR1 is KGHTA, CDR2 FRNEEI. The length of the CDR3 is 16 residues. V lost 0 bases and J 0 bases, leaving 8 bases between the germline ends. The covered CDR3 bases are TGTGCCAGCAGTCTGTATACCCCCCTTTCCAACGAAAGATTATTT. Protein product: CASSLYTPLSNERLF. In full, the CDR3 is CASSLYTPLSNERLFF.

Comment on this clone: Mouse gene names apply. The sequence runs out 1 residue before the end of the CDR3; the remainder is reconstructed from the germline J gene. This chain uses TRBV14 with TRBJ2-7; D is unclear. The ends were cut back, 9 bases at V and 5 bases at J, with 12 bases in the middle. The CDR3 spans 11 residues. From germline, CDR1 is SGHDT and CDR2 FRDEAV. The part of the CDR3 DNA that was read is TGTGCCACCCGTCCCATCCATGAACAGTAC. It specifies CATRPIHEQY. The full CDR3 reads CATRPIHEQYF.

For this clone: Each gene name is a mouse one. The CDR3 goes on 1 residue after the read ends, and that part is filled in from the germline J gene. The V call is TRBV26, the J call TRBJ1-4; D may be TRBD1 (6 bases). Trimming took 4 bases from V and 0 from J, leaving 6 bases between them. CDR3 length: 14 amino acids. Germline loops: CDR1 KGHPV, CDR2 FQNQEV (reference sequence). The chain's CDR3 is CASSPGVSNERLFF. The CDR3 DNA, read in part, is TGTGCCAGCAGTCCAGGGGTTTCCAACGAAAGATTATTT.

With respect to this clone: Genes here carry mouse names. The read ends 1 residue before the CDR3 terminus; that terminus is restored from the germline J gene. The chain employs TRBV13-2 and TRBJ1-4; D perhaps matches TRBD1 (6 bases). Trimming removed 2 bases at V and 6 bases at J, with 11 bases between. The germline CDR1 and CDR2 sequences are NNHNN and SYGAGS (reference sequence). This CDR3 is 14 amino acids long. CDR3 DNA (partial): TGTGCCAGCGGTGACGGGGGGCTGGACGAAAGATTATTT. Amino acids: CASGDGGLDERLF. The full-length CDR3 reads as CASGDGGLDERLFF.